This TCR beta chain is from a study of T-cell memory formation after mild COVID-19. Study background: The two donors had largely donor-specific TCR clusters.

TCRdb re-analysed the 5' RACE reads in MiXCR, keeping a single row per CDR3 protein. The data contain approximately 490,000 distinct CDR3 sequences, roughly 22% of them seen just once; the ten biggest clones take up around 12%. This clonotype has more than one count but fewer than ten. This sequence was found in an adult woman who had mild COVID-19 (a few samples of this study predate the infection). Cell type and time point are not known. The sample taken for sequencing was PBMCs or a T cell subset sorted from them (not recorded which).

This chain's CDR3 is CASSLESPLAGTEAFF. In nucleotides, the CDR3 is TGTGCCAGCAGCTTAGAATCCCCTTTGGCGGGGACTGAAGCTTTCTTT. The chain couples TRBV7-9 to TRBJ1-1; D not resolved. V was pared by 1 base and J by 5 bases, with 17 bases between. The CDR3 is made up of 16 amino acids. The V gene's germline CDR1 is SEHNR and CDR2 FQNEAQ (reference sequence).